A selection of T cell receptor beta chains follows, all from one sample in a study of blood T cell repertoires in COVID-19. TCRdb's copy holds only in-frame clones and misses some; the assay was immunoSEQ multiplex PCR. The top ten clones hold roughly 6% of a sample with 250,000 or so clones, 88% of them seen once. Sequencing input: peripheral blood. The receptor source for this set is a woman in her twenties or thirties with COVID-19, enrolled during active disease. Both conserved end residues are part of each CDR3. The D gene is left open where the match is weak. Rows give clone size only sometimes, using once, few, many, or a class for an expanded clone.

j_call clone_size d_call v_call cdr3_length cdr3_aa cdr3_nt
TRBJ2-5 . TRBD2 TRBV5-8 15 CASSLGLAFSETQYF TGTGCCAGCAGCTTGGGACTAGCGTTTTCAGAGACCCAGTACTTC
TRBJ2-1 . TRBD2 TRBV5-1 15 CASSPLAGGDNEQFF TGCGCCAGCAGCCCTCTAGCGGGAGGGGACAATGAGCAGTTCTTC
TRBJ2-2 . . TRBV7-9 12 CASRLKSGELFF TGTGCCAGCAGGCTAAAATCGGGGGAGCTGTTTTTT
TRBJ2-5 . . TRBV5-1 17 CASSSSTQGFGQETQYF TGCGCCAGCAGCTCGAGTACTCAGGGATTCGGCCAAGAGACCCAGTACTTC
TRBJ2-1 . . TRBV3-1/TRBV3-2 15 CASSQDRVRDNEQFF TGTGCCAGCAGCCAAGATAGAGTCAGGGACAATGAGCAGTTCTTC
TRBJ2-1 . TRBD1 TRBV19 16 CASSTPSGTAYNEQFF TGTGCCAGCAGTACCCCCTCCGGGACAGCTTACAATGAGCAGTTCTTC
TRBJ2-1 . TRBD2 TRBV30 14 CAAGASGRRNEQFF TGTGCCGCCGGGGCTAGCGGGAGGCGCAATGAGCAGTTCTTC
TRBJ1-2 . TRBD1 TRBV6-5 15 CASSYGQGVIYGYTF TGTGCCAGCAGTTACGGGCAGGGGGTTATCTATGGCTACACCTTC
TRBJ2-2 . . TRBV6-1 15 CASSEEDLYTGELFF TGTGCCAGCAGTGAAGAGGACTTGTACACCGGGGAGCTGTTTTTT
TRBJ1-1 few . TRBV11-2 13 CASSFNTHTEAFF TGTGCCAGCAGCTTTAACACCCACACTGAAGCTTTCTTT
TRBJ1-6 . TRBD1 TRBV11-2 15 CASSSQVQGGSPLHF TGTGCCAGCAGCTCCCAGGTACAGGGGGGGTCACCCCTCCACTTT
TRBJ1-1 . . TRBV29-1 12 CSVGGQGTEAFF TGCAGCGTTGGTGGTCAGGGTACTGAAGCTTTCTTT
TRBJ2-4 . . TRBV20-1 14 CSASWLDPGSIQYF TGCAGTGCTAGTTGGCTGGACCCCGGGAGCATTCAGTACTTC
TRBJ2-3 . . TRBV27 16 CASSPPSGTNTDTQYF TGTGCCAGCAGTCCCCCATCCGGGACAAACACAGATACGCAGTATTTT